This TCR beta chain was sequenced in a study of quantifying T cell responses using KT2 cells. Study overall: RNA was reverse transcribed with TCR alpha and beta constant-region primers.

The germline V gene has CDR1 MNHEY and CDR2 SVGEGT. Trimming stripped 5 bases from V and 0 bases from J, with 14 bases between. The CDR3 is 15 residues long. This clonotype was picked up a small number of times. Each cDNA got a UMI-containing oligo ligated at its 3' end. The first PCR ran roughly 4 cycles with an equimolar RC1.1 and RC1.2 beta primer mix. Using its own MiXCR run on the UMI-ligation and nested PCR reads, TCRdb lists one record per CDR3 protein. The table shows about 33,000 distinct CDR3 sequences, with 10% occurring only once. KT2 cells were mixed with fixed PBMC numbers at varying ratios.

The clonotype originates from a human donor. The chain combines TRBV6-2 or TRBV6-3 with TRBJ2-7; D remains unclear. Specimen: PBMCs spiked with cells of the T cell clone KT2. The chain's CDR3 is CASSPYGANSYEQYF. The CDR3 nucleotides read TGTGCCAGCAGTCCCTACGGTGCCAACTCCTACGAGCAGTACTTC.